Presented here are 32 T cell receptor beta chains from one specimen sequenced in a study of naive and memory T cell subsets (TCRdb year 2017). The study reported a robust and sensitive protocol to amplify, sequence and analyze TCRs, based on 3' ligation of a UMI-containing oligonucleotide to TCR cDNA. The library was built by means of 5' RACE. Sequenced on an Illumina MiSeq. The ligated cDNA was amplified in four rounds of PCR with nested alpha and beta constant region primers together with the SP2 primer. TCRdb took the public reads, trimmed them with fastp at Q25, ran MiXCR for clone calling and kept in-frame beta chains. Every CDR3 protein is listed once, alongside the most common genes and DNA of its rows. The sample table records approximately 49,000 distinct CDR3 sequences; over 3.5% of these occur just once. The ten largest make up 0.7% to 0.9% of the sample. The source of these receptors is a female donor in good health.

This clonotype was picked up many times. J is TRBJ2-5 and V is TRBV10-3; D remains ambiguous. V was trimmed by 6 bases and J by 2 bases, leaving 7 bases between them. The CDR3 totals 12 residues. Germline CDR1 reads ENHRY; CDR2 reads SYGVKD. CDR3 bases: TGTGCCATCAGCGGACGGCAAGAGACCCAGTACTTC. Translating it yields CAISGRQETQYF.

This clonotype has at least ten counts. This chain uses TRBV6-2 or TRBV6-3 with TRBJ2-1, with TRBD2 matching over 16 bases. CDR1 MNHEY and CDR2 SVGEGT come from the germline V gene. The CDR3 contains 16 residues. Trimming at V came to 2 bases and at J to 15 bases, leaving 10 bases not matched to a gene. The CDR3 coding sequence is TGTGCCAGCAGTTACATCGGGACTAGCGGGAGGGCCCCTGCGTTCTTC. Its protein product is CASSYIGTSGRAPAFF.

This clonotype was detected ten times or more. The rearrangement joins TRBV5-1 to TRBJ1-1, with 7 nucleotides matching TRBD1. The germline V gene has CDR1 SGHRS and CDR2 YFSETQ. V lost 2 bases and J lost 1; bases outside the gene matches: 5. This CDR3 is 15 amino acids long. Here the CDR3 reads CASSFEGAQNTEAFF. In DNA form, the CDR3 reads TGCGCCAGCAGCTTCGAGGGGGCGCAGAACACTGAAGCTTTCTTT.

This clonotype appeared many times. The rearrangement uses TRBV6-2 or TRBV6-3 and TRBJ1-5, with D perhaps matching TRBD1 (5 bases). In germline, CDR1 is MNHEY, CDR2 SVGEGT. V was pared by 2 bases and J by 4 bases, with 15 bases between. CDR3 length: 16 residues. The CDR3 region has the DNA TGTGCCAGCAGTTACCCTCCCAAGGGGCGGAATCAGCCCCAGCATTTT. Protein: CASSYPPKGRNQPQHF.

The sample holds a few counts of this clonotype. This chain joins TRBV27 and TRBJ2-4; D might be TRBD1 (6 bases). The CDR3 sequence is 13 residues long. The germline V gene encodes CDR1 MNHEY and CDR2 SMNVEV (reference sequence). The V and J ends lost 5 bases and 15 bases respectively, with 20 bases between them. CDR3 sequence reads: CASSADSTGNRYF. As DNA, the CDR3 is TGTGCCAGCAGTGCAGACTCTACAGGGAACCGGTACTTC.

This clonotype was counted at least ten times. The rearrangement joins TRBV18 to TRBJ1-2; 7 bases fit TRBD1. CDR1 KGHSH and CDR2 LQKENI come from the germline V gene. With 3 bases clipped from V and 8 bases from J, the junction kept 15 bases outside the gene matches. This CDR3 region has 16 residues. CDR3 sequence (DNA): TGTGCCAGCTCACCTCTACTCTCACAGGGGAAAGGGGGCTACACCTTC. The encoded protein is CASSPLLSQGKGGYTF.

This clonotype has at least ten counts. The V and J genes are TRBV7-9 and TRBJ2-7; 8 nucleotides agree with TRBD2. J was trimmed by 5 bases and V by 3 bases; bases with no gene match: 18. Germline assignment: CDR1 SEHNR and CDR2 FQNEAQ (reference sequence). The CDR3 is 18 amino acids. The CDR3 spells CASSLDRPSGSKGHEQYF. As DNA, the CDR3 is TGTGCCAGCAGCTTGGACAGACCCAGCGGGAGTAAGGGCCACGAGCAGTACTTC.

This clonotype has a count of ten or more. This rearrangement joins TRBV12-5 to TRBJ2-1, with D hard to call. V was cut by 5 bases and J by 5 bases, with 4 bases left in between. The CDR3 is 11 residues long. CDR1 and CDR2 (germline): LGHNT, FRNRAP. The CDR3 DNA is TGTGCTAGTGGTCAGAACAATGAGCAGTTCTTC. This codes for CASGQNNEQFF.

The table lists this clonotype with many counts. The V call is TRBV20-1, the J call TRBJ2-7, with TRBD2 as a possible D gene (8 bases). The germline V gene encodes CDR1 DFQATT and CDR2 SNEGSKA (reference sequence). The CDR3 has 15 residues. Trimming shortened V by 3 bases and J by 3 bases, and 18 bases separated the two germline ends. As DNA, the CDR3 is TGCAGTGCTAGGGGCTCGGGAGGGGGCTTCTACGAGCAGTACTTC. Encoded protein: CSARGSGGGFYEQYF.

This clonotype was recorded at least ten times. The chain uses TRBV7-2 and TRBJ2-5; 7 nucleotides match TRBD2. This CDR3 contains 12 residues. Losses at the gene ends were 8 bases for V and 5 bases for J; bases not matched to a gene: 5. Looked up from germline, CDR1 is SGHTA and CDR2 is FQGNSA. CDR3 region: CASGRGRETQYF. The CDR3 region has the DNA TGTGCCAGCGGGAGGGGAAGGGAGACCCAGTACTTC.

This clonotype was picked up many times. This chain joins TRBV20-1 and TRBJ2-7; D is uncertain. The CDR3 loop spans 11 amino acids. Trimming took 1 base from V and 3 from J, leaving 4 bases between them. CDR1 and CDR2 (germline): DFQATT, SNEGSKA (reference sequence). The CDR3 sequence is CSARAIYEQYF. CDR3 nucleotides: TGCAGTGCTAGAGCTATCTACGAGCAGTACTTC.

This clonotype was recorded at least ten times. The chain is built from TRBV29-1 and TRBJ2-1, with 8 positions matching TRBD2. V lost 7 bases, J lost 0 bases, and 11 bases stayed unmatched. The germline V gene encodes CDR1 SQVTM and CDR2 ANQGSEA. The CDR3 totals 16 residues. This CDR3 is CSADRSGSSSYNEQFF. DNA for the CDR3: TGCAGCGCCGACCGAAGCGGGAGTAGCTCCTACAATGAGCAGTTCTTC.

This clonotype was counted ten times or more. V and J are TRBV11-3 and TRBJ2-2; the D gene is possibly TRBD1 (5 bases). The germline V and J ends were trimmed by 1 base and 4 bases, with 19 bases remaining between them. This CDR3 contains 18 residues. Germline loops: CDR1 SGHNT, CDR2 YENEEA. This CDR3 is CASSLGSGFKGATGELFF. CDR3 DNA: TGTGCCAGCAGCTTAGGGTCCGGGTTCAAAGGGGCCACCGGGGAGCTGTTTTTT.

This clonotype was recorded at least ten times. The chain combines TRBV27 with TRBJ2-4, with 7 bases aligning to TRBD2. The CDR3 runs 13 residues. The V segment lost 2 bases and the J segment 9 bases; nucleotides outside the gene matches: 4. CDR1 and CDR2 (germline): MNHEY, SMNVEV (reference sequence). The CDR3 is CASSLGGSGIQYF. The CDR3 DNA sequence: TGTGCCAGCAGTTTAGGCGGGAGCGGCATTCAGTACTTC.

This clonotype was detected many times. V gene TRBV20-1 combines with J gene TRBJ2-3, with unresolved D. Germline CDR1 DFQATT, CDR2 SNEGSKA (reference sequence). V was shortened by 0 bases and J by 0 bases, with 13 bases between the two germline ends. This CDR3 has 16 residues. CDR3 sequence (DNA): TGCAGTGCTAGAGATTGGGCACGCTCTAGCACAGATACGCAGTATTTT. Protein product: CSARDWARSSTDTQYF.

The rearrangement uses TRBV29-1 and TRBJ2-7; a possible D gene is TRBD1 (6 bases). The germline gives CDR1 SQVTM, CDR2 ANQGSEA. The CDR3 runs to 15 residues. With 4 bases removed from V and 0 bases from J, the gap between germline ends came to 16 bases. In DNA form, the CDR3 reads TGCAGCGTTGGGGGTCGGCAGGGGAGCTCCTACGAGCAGTACTTC. Protein: CSVGGRQGSSYEQYF.

This clonotype was seen many times. The chain employs TRBV29-1 and TRBJ2-7; no firm D call. CDR1 is SQVTM, CDR2 ANQGSEA, per germline. The V end was cut by 3 bases, the J end by 5 bases, with 14 bases between. The CDR3 has 13 amino acids. The CDR3 bases are TGCAGCGTTGATCCCGGGTTCGCGAACGAGCAGTACTTC. It specifies CSVDPGFANEQYF.

This clonotype was counted ten times or more. This chain connects TRBV29-1 to TRBJ2-5; the match to TRBD2 covers 12 bases. Trimming took 7 bases from V and 5 from J; bases not matched to a gene: 5. Germline CDR1 reads SQVTM; CDR2 reads ANQGSEA. The CDR3 is 13 residues long. The CDR3: CSALAGGSETQYF. As DNA, the CDR3 is TGCAGCGCTCTAGCGGGAGGGTCGGAGACCCAGTACTTC.

This clonotype appeared many times. The J gene is TRBJ2-7, the V gene TRBV28; 8 nucleotides agree with TRBD1. CDR3 length: 13 amino acids. Trimming removed 10 bases from V and 4 bases from J; junction bases left unmatched: 9. Germline lookup yields CDR1 MDHEN and CDR2 SYDVKM. CDR3 protein: CATTPGQVYEQYF. The CDR3, as DNA: TGTGCCACCACCCCGGGACAGGTTTACGAGCAGTACTTC.

Concerning this clonotype itself: This may be a read error: a much more frequent sequence differs by one nucleotide. V usage is TRBV19 and J usage is TRBJ2-3; possible D gene TRBD2, 6 bases. This CDR3 contains 13 residues. V shed 5 bases and J shed 4 bases, with 10 bases lying between them. Germline CDR1 LNHDA, CDR2 SQIVND (reference sequence). DNA for the CDR3: TGTGCCAGTAGTCCCGGGAGCTCAGATACGCAGTATTTT. Residues: CASSPGSSDTQYF.

This clonotype was seen ten or more times. This chain joins TRBV5-1 and TRBJ1-1; a possible D gene is TRBD1 (6 bases). V lost 5 bases and J 0 bases, leaving 26 bases between the germline ends. Germline V CDR1 and CDR2: SGHRS, YFSETQ. The length of the CDR3 is 19 residues. CDR3 bases: TGCGCCAGCAGACCACCCTCATCGGACAGCCTCTTCATGAACACTGAAGCTTTCTTT. Translation: CASRPPSSDSLFMNTEAFF.

This clonotype was seen only a few times. The chain joins TRBV29-1 to TRBJ2-7, with 8 nucleotides matching TRBD1. Trimming cost V 3 bases and J 2 bases; bases outside gene matches: 9. CDR3 length: 15 amino acids. Per germline, CDR1 SQVTM and CDR2 ANQGSEA. The CDR3 DNA follows: TGCAGCGTTGAGGTCTTTCAGGGGGCCCCCTACGAGCAGTACTTC. Residues: CSVEVFQGAPYEQYF.

This clonotype was seen ten or more times. The rearrangement joins TRBV28 to TRBJ2-3, with 9 bases that match TRBD1. The CDR3 spans 15 residues. Per germline, CDR1 MDHEN and CDR2 SYDVKM. V dropped 6 bases and J dropped 2; count of bases not matched to a gene: 6. CDR3 nucleotides: TGTGCCAGCAGGATGGGACAGGGAGACACAGATACGCAGTATTTT. Amino acids: CASRMGQGDTDTQYF.

This clonotype came up many times. The chain is built from TRBV12-3 or TRBV12-4 and TRBJ1-5, with TRBD1 as a possible D gene (5 bases). This CDR3 spans 15 amino acids. Trimming took off 7 bases at V and 3 bases at J, with 16 bases between the two ends. The CDR3 region has the DNA TGTGCCAGCACTCGCCTGGGGCAGGCCAATCAGCCCCAGCATTTT. It specifies CASTRLGQANQPQHF.

This clonotype was picked up many times. This chain connects TRBV7-3 to TRBJ2-1; TRBD2 agrees at 10 bases. The CDR3 length is 16 residues. J lost 3 bases, V lost 2 bases, and 4 bases had no gene match. In germline, CDR1 is SGHTA, CDR2 FQGTGA. In nucleotides, the CDR3 is TGTGCCAGCAGCTTAGTGCTAGCGGGAGTCTACAATGAGCAGTTCTTC. It specifies CASSLVLAGVYNEQFF.

This clonotype came up many times. The V call is TRBV5-1, the J call TRBJ2-1; 10 nucleotides match TRBD2. Germline CDR1 and CDR2: SGHRS and YFSETQ. The CDR3 runs to 15 residues. J gave up 5 bases and V 6 bases, and 8 bases lay outside the gene matches. For the CDR3, the DNA is TGCGCCAGCATAGCGGGAGGCCTTACAGACAATGAGCAGTTCTTC. Translating gives CASIAGGLTDNEQFF.

This clonotype was observed many times. The genes are TRBV28 and TRBJ1-1, with a tentative D call TRBD1 (5 bases). The CDR3 contains 13 residues. Germline-derived CDR1 and CDR2 are MDHEN and SYDVKM. V lost 7 bases and J 1 base, leaving 10 bases between the germline ends. The CDR3 DNA sequence: TGTGCCAGCACCTTAAGGGGGAACACTGAAGCTTTCTTT. Translation gives CASTLRGNTEAFF.

The V call is TRBV28, the J call TRBJ1-5, with D unresolved. The CDR3 has 12 residues. V lost 6 bases, J lost 6 bases, and 9 bases lay in between. CDR1 and CDR2 (germline): MDHEN, SYDVKM. Here the CDR3 reads CASREQAQPQHF. CDR3 sequence (DNA): TGTGCCAGCAGGGAGCAGGCTCAGCCCCAGCATTTT.

This clonotype has at least ten counts. This rearrangement joins TRBV28 to TRBJ1-4, with a weak D call TRBD1 (5 bases). CDR3 length equals 15 residues. The V end was cut by 8 bases, the J end by 2 bases, with 15 bases between. The germline gives CDR1 MDHEN, CDR2 SYDVKM. CDR3 residues: CASFAGQITNEKLFF. In DNA form, the CDR3 reads TGTGCCAGCTTCGCAGGGCAGATTACTAATGAAAAACTGTTTTTT.

This clonotype was observed many times. The chain employs TRBV24-1 and TRBJ2-1; D is perhaps TRBD2 (6 bases). The CDR3 runs 17 residues. Germline values: CDR1 KGHDR, CDR2 SFDVKD. V shed 3 bases and J shed 1 base, with 15 bases lying between them. The chain's CDR3 is CATSDRASDRSYNEQFF. As DNA, the CDR3 is TGTGCCACCAGTGATCGGGCTAGCGACCGATCCTACAATGAGCAGTTCTTC.

This clonotype was observed a few times. The chain combines TRBV28 with TRBJ1-1; tentative D call: TRBD1 (5 bases). The length of the CDR3 is 13 residues. Germline V gene sequence: CDR1 MDHEN, CDR2 SYDVKM. Trimming shortened V by 6 bases and J by 6 bases, and 14 bases separated the two germline ends. CDR3 nucleotides: TGTGCCAGCAGCAGATCAGGGTTTTCTGAAGCTTTCTTT. It translates to CASSRSGFSEAFF.

This clonotype occurred many times. V usage is TRBV28 and J usage is TRBJ2-5; D is ambiguous. Per the germline V gene, CDR1 is MDHEN and CDR2 is SYDVKM. CDR3 size: 13 residues. V was cut by 8 bases and J by 5 bases, with 15 bases left in between. DNA for the CDR3: TGTGCCAGCTCCTTGACACCCAGGGAGACCCAGTACTTC. Translation: CASSLTPRETQYF.